The T cell receptor beta chain described here comes from a study of read filtering for tumor transcriptome and immune sequencing. Study background: R-ISS stage counts were 8 for I, about 16 for II, more than 5 for III. Notes on the study in general: RNA-seq captured clonotypes less deeply and reliably than IR-seq. Dropping single-read clonotypes raised IR-seq and RNA-seq shared-clonotype correlation.

The sample holds many counts of this clonotype. Its antigen is not known. Trimming cost V 2 bases and J 1 base, with 18 bases left between them. The CDR3 runs 18 residues. Germline lookup yields CDR1 MNHEY and CDR2 SVGAGI. From roughly 390 ng of RNA, a library with molecular barcoded alpha/delta and beta/gamma adaptors was made. TCRdb used MiXCR to reprocess the reads, holding one entry per CDR3 protein. The sample contains 35,000 to 40,000 distinct CDR3 sequences, about 14% of which appear only once. Sequenced input: a population of CD138-negative cells sorted from bone marrow. The clonotype originates from a donor older than 35 with multiple myeloma. The chain recombines TRBV6-5 with TRBJ2-1; no firm D call. CDR3 nucleotide sequence: TGTGCCAGCAGTTACACGCCAGGCGAAGGATCGTCCTACAATGAGCAGTTCTTC. Translating it yields CASSYTPGEGSSYNEQFF.